These 2 T cell receptor beta chains originate from one sample sequenced in a study of blood T cell repertoires in COVID-19. Only in-frame clones appear in the TCRdb table, and some are missing; sequencing was by immunoSEQ multiplex PCR. This repertoire shows 23,000 or so clones, roughly 90% found once; its top ten account for around 28%. The sequencing sample was made of peripheral blood. These receptors came from a woman in her sixties or seventies with active COVID-19.

J is TRBJ2-2 and V is TRBV5-1; 10 bases line up with TRBD2. V shed 3 bases and J 6 bases; nucleotides not matched to a gene: 5. CDR1 is SGHRS and CDR2 is YFSETQ in the germline V gene. CDR3 length equals 15 residues. The CDR3 DNA is TGCGCCAGCAGCTGGAGCGGGGGGGCCTCCGGGGAGCTGTTTTTT. It codes for CASSWSGGASGELFF.

The chain links TRBV5-1 to TRBJ1-4; D might be TRBD1 (6 bases). This CDR3 comprises 13 residues. CDR1 is SGHRS and CDR2 is YFSETQ in the germline V gene. V was cut by 4 bases and J by 8 bases, with 12 bases left in between. The CDR3, as DNA: TGCGCCAGCAGCGTTGGGGGCGCGGAAAAACTGTTTTTT. It yields the protein CASSVGGAEKLFF.